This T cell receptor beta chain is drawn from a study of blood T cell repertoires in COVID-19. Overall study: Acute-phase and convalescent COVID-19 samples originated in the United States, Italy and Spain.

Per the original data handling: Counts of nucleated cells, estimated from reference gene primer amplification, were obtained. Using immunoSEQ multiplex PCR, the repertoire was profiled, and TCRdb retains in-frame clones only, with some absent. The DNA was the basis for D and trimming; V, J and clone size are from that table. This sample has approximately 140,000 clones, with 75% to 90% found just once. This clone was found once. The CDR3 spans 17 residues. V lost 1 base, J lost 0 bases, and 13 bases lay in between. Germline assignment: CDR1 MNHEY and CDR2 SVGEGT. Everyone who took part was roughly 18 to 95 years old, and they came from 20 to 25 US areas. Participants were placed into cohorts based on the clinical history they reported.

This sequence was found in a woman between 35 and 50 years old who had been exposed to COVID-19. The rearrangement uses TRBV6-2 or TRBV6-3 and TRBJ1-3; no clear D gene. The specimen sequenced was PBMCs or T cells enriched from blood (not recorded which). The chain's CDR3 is CASSYYLYSTSGNTIYF. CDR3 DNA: TGTGCCAGCAGTTACTACCTATACTCAACCTCTGGAAACACCATATATTTT.